Following are 6 T cell receptor beta chains from one sample sequenced in a study of CD8 T cells in ankylosing spondylitis. Study results and limitations: Among TCR beta sequences, a motif of under ten highly homologous variants appeared characteristic of ankylosing spondylitis blood.

Antigen specificity for these receptors is unknown. TCRdb independently ran MiXCR on the 5' RACE reads; one entry per CDR3 protein. The profile shows fewer than 650,000 distinct CDR3 sequences, roughly an eighth of them singletons. The source material was blood, either unsorted or a sorted T cell fraction (not recorded which). The source is a male donor with ankylosing spondylitis.

This clonotype came up a few times. V is TRBV6-1 and J is TRBJ2-7, with 8 nucleotides matching TRBD1. The CDR3 runs to 15 residues. The J segment lost 1 base and the V segment lost 5 bases, leaving 7 bases of the junction unmatched. Germline-derived CDR1 and CDR2 are MNHNS and SASEGT. The CDR3 bases are TGTGCCAGCAGTCATGACAGGGGCACATCCTACGAGCAGTACGTC. This encodes CASSHDRGTSYEQYV.

The rearrangement joins TRBV5-1 to TRBJ1-1; 7 bases are shared with TRBD1. Per the germline V gene, CDR1 is SGHRS and CDR2 is YFSETQ. The CDR3 has 15 residues. V lost 1 base to trimming and J lost 2 bases; unmatched junction nucleotides: 5. The CDR3 loop reads CASSLYGTDNTEAFF. The DNA of the CDR3 is TGCGCCAGCAGCTTGTACGGGACAGATAACACTGAAGCTTTCTTT.

This clonotype was recorded at least ten times. This rearrangement joins TRBV20-1 to TRBJ2-5; 7 bases line up with TRBD1. The CDR3 is made up of 14 amino acids. CDR1 and CDR2 (germline): DFQATT, SNEGSKA (reference sequence). V was clipped by 6 bases and J by 0 bases; unmatched bases: 7. In nucleotides, the CDR3 is TGCAGTGCCAGGACAGGAACGGACCAAGAGACCCAGTACTTC. This sequence encodes CSARTGTDQETQYF.

The chain combines TRBV5-6 with TRBJ2-7, with TRBD2 matching 8 bases. Trimming took 2 bases from V and 3 from J; bases not matched to a gene: 4. CDR1 and CDR2 from the germline V gene are SGHDT and YYEEEE. The CDR3 spans 14 residues. For the CDR3, the DNA is TGTGCCAGCAGCTTTAGCGGGAATCACTACGAGCAGTACTTC. Translating gives CASSFSGNHYEQYF. Looking up the rest from reference TRBV5-6 and TRBJ2-7 gives the full variable domain: DAGVTQSPTHLIKTRGQQVTLRCSPKSGHDTVSWYQQALGQGPQFIFQYYEEEERQRGNFPDRFSGHQFPNYSSELNVNALLLGDSALYLCASSFSGNHYEQYFGPGTRLTVT.

The CDR3, as DNA: TGCAGTGCTATGGACTACCGAGTGTTGCAGTTCTTC. It yields the protein CSAMDYRVLQFF. The rearrangement links TRBV20-1 to TRBJ2-1; the D gene is possibly TRBD2 (6 bases). The V end was cut by 4 bases, the J end by 12 bases, with 16 bases between. CDR1 is DFQATT and CDR2 is SNEGSKA in the germline V gene (reference sequence). The CDR3 covers 12 residues.

This clonotype was seen ten or more times. The genes are TRBV5-5 and TRBJ2-3; D perhaps matches TRBD1 (6 bases). V was clipped by 4 bases and J by 0 bases, with 15 bases between them. The length of the CDR3 is 16 residues. Germline loops: CDR1 SGHKS, CDR2 YYEKEE (reference sequence). Here the CDR3 reads CASSRSGTPSTDTQYF. The CDR3 DNA reads TGTGCCAGCAGCCGGTCCGGGACACCCAGCACAGATACGCAGTATTTT.